Presented here are 18 T cell receptor beta chains from one specimen sequenced in a study of shared clonotypes between healthy human individuals. Clones were sequenced by immunoSEQ multiplex PCR, and TCRdb holds only the in-frame ones, with some missing. The sample has hundreds of thousands of clones, around three quarters seen once. Sequencing input: PBMCs. These receptor sequences come from a middle-aged woman in good health. Some clones in this sample may be carry-over from other donors' samples.

This chain uses TRBV10-3 with TRBJ2-7; TRBD2 aligns across 7 bases. With 4 bases clipped from V and 6 bases from J, the junction kept 9 bases outside the gene matches. CDR1 is ENHRY, CDR2 SYGVKD, per germline. CDR3 length: 14 amino acids. The CDR3 nucleotides read TGTGCCATCAGTGTCACCGGGACTAACTCCGAGCAGTACTTC. Encoded protein: CAISVTGTNSEQYF.

The rearrangement uses TRBV14 and TRBJ2-7; TRBD1 might be the D (6 bases). Germline V gene lookup returns CDR1 SGHDN and CDR2 FVKESK. The V gene lost 4 bases and the J gene lost 0 bases, with 13 bases spanning the gap. The CDR3 has 15 residues. The CDR3 loop reads CASSRPGTSSYEQYF. CDR3 DNA sequence: TGTGCCAGCAGCCGACCGGGGACAAGCTCCTACGAGCAGTACTTC.

This chain links TRBV5-1 with TRBJ2-7; the D is unclear. The CDR3 contains 15 residues. The germline V gene has CDR1 SGHRS and CDR2 YFSETQ. V lost 0 bases and J 6 bases, leaving 16 bases between the germline ends. The CDR3 sequence: CASSLVYDHRGEQYF. The CDR3 DNA reads TGCGCCAGCAGCTTGGTGTACGACCATAGAGGCGAGCAGTACTTC.

This clone was detected a few times. Other DNA sequences from this sample encode an identical CDR3 as well. The chain has TRBV2 and TRBJ1-1; 10 nucleotides align to TRBD1. The CDR3 totals 15 residues. V shed 7 bases and J 5 bases; nucleotides not matched to a gene: 10. Germline V CDR1 and CDR2: SNHLY, FYNNEI. The CDR3 loop reads CASIPPGQGNTEAFF. The DNA of the CDR3 is TGTGCCAGCATCCCACCGGGACAGGGGAATACTGAAGCTTTCTTT.

The chain has TRBV5-6 and TRBJ2-3; 11 bases are shared with TRBD2. The germline V gene has CDR1 SGHDT and CDR2 YYEEEE. This CDR3 has 16 residues. V was pared by 3 bases and J by 5 bases, with 8 bases of the junction left unmatched. Here the CDR3 reads CASSSGTSGFGDTQYF. Written as DNA, the CDR3 is TGTGCCAGCAGCTCCGGGACTAGCGGTTTCGGAGATACGCAGTATTTT.

The chain joins TRBV5-6 to TRBJ2-5, with D perhaps given as TRBD1 or TRBD2 (6 bases each). The CDR3 contains 14 residues. Trimming cost V 0 bases and J 4 bases, with 10 bases left between them. Germline-derived CDR1 and CDR2 are SGHDT and YYEEEE. This chain's CDR3 is CASSLVGGRETQYF. CDR3 nucleotides: TGTGCCAGCAGCTTGGTCGGGGGCCGAGAGACCCAGTACTTC.

V usage is TRBV6-1 and J usage is TRBJ2-5; no clear D gene. CDR1 is MNHNS and CDR2 is SASEGT in the germline V gene. There are 13 residues in the CDR3. V lost 8 bases and J lost 2, with 12 bases in between. The CDR3 nucleotides are TGTGCCAGCCTCGCACGGCTACAAGAGACCCAGTACTTC. Amino acid sequence: CASLARLQETQYF.

The chain's CDR3 is CASSPGWVTDTQYF. In DNA, the CDR3 is TGTGCCAGCAGCCCGGGCTGGGTCACAGATACGCAGTATTTT. The chain combines TRBV7-8 with TRBJ2-3; no clear D. The length of the CDR3 is 14 residues. Germline assignment: CDR1 SGHVS and CDR2 FQNEAQ. Trimming cost V 5 bases and J 2 bases, with 11 bases left between them.

V is TRBV4-2 and J is TRBJ1-4, with D uncertain. The CDR3 sequence is 15 residues long. Trimming shortened V by 0 bases and J by 8 bases, and 13 bases separated the two germline ends. Germline values: CDR1 LGHNA, CDR2 YNFKEQ. The CDR3 is CASSQDLGLREKLFF. The CDR3 DNA sequence: TGTGCCAGCAGCCAAGACCTGGGCCTTCGGGAAAAACTGTTTTTT.

J is TRBJ1-1 and V is TRBV30; possible D gene TRBD1, 6 bases. Germline lookup yields CDR1 GTSNPN and CDR2 SVGIG (reference sequence). The CDR3 is 12 residues long. Trimming took 5 bases from V and 0 from J, leaving 7 bases between them. CDR3 DNA sequence: TGTGCCTGGGGGACAATGAACACTGAAGCTTTCTTT. Translation: CAWGTMNTEAFF. The whole variable domain, filled in from reference TRBV30 and TRBJ1-1, reads SQTIHQWPATLVQPVGSPLSLECTVEGTSNPNLYWYRQAAGRGLQLLFYSVGIGQISSEVPQNLSASRPQDRQFILSSKKLLLSDSGFYLCAWGTMNTEAFFGQGTRLTVV.

The chain uses TRBV28 and TRBJ2-7; D might be TRBD1 (6 bases). There are 15 residues in the CDR3. CDR1 and CDR2 from the germline V gene are MDHEN and SYDVKM. Between the trimmed V and J ends, which lost 1 base and 4 bases, there was a span of 14 bases. CDR3 region: CASSLSGEYLYEQYF. The DNA of the CDR3 is TGTGCCAGCAGTTTATCAGGGGAATATTTGTACGAGCAGTACTTC.

CDR3 amino acids: CASSRGRGYEQYF. The DNA of the CDR3 is TGTGCCAGCAGCCGCGGCAGGGGCTACGAGCAGTACTTC. The chain couples TRBV28 to TRBJ2-7; a weak D match, TRBD1 (6 bases). This CDR3 has 13 amino acids. Trimming cost V 6 bases and J 3 bases, with 12 bases left between them. From germline, CDR1 is MDHEN and CDR2 SYDVKM. Combining the CDR3 with reference TRBV28 and TRBJ2-7 gives the whole variable domain DVKVTQSSRYLVKRTGEKVFLECVQDMDHENMFWYRQDPGLGLRLIYFSYDVKMKEKGDIPEGYSVSREKKERFSLILESASTNQTSMYLCASSRGRGYEQYFGPGTRLTVT.

The rearrangement links TRBV19 to TRBJ2-7; no clear D gene. V lost 3 bases and J 1 base, leaving 13 bases between the germline ends. Germline V gives CDR1 LNHDA, CDR2 SQIVND (reference sequence). The CDR3 spans 15 residues. CDR3 coding DNA: TGTGCCAGTAGTATGGGCTGGAGCTGGTCCTACGAGCAGTACTTC. Protein product: CASSMGWSWSYEQYF. The full variable domain, rest sourced from reference TRBV19 and TRBJ2-7, is DGGITQSPKYLFRKEGQNVTLSCEQNLNHDAMYWYRQDPGQGLRLIYYSQIVNDFQKGDIAEGYSVSREKKESFPLTVTSAQKNPTAFYLCASSMGWSWSYEQYFGPGTRLTVT.

The rearrangement joins TRBV7-2 to TRBJ2-3; no firm D call. Germline V gene lookup returns CDR1 SGHTA and CDR2 FQGNSA. V dropped 3 bases and J dropped 4 bases, with 11 bases sitting between them. This CDR3 contains 14 residues. This CDR3 reads CASSFTVGPDTQYF. The CDR3, as DNA: TGTGCCAGCAGCTTCACCGTGGGCCCAGATACGCAGTATTTT. Together with reference TRBV7-2 and TRBJ2-3, the CDR3 gives the full variable domain: GAGVSQSPSNKVTEKGKDVELRCDPISGHTALYWYRQSLGQGLEFLIYFQGNSAPDKSGLPSDRFSAERTGGSVSTLTIQRTQQEDSAVYLCASSFTVGPDTQYFGPGTRLTVL.

This clone was seen many times. The gene calls are TRBV29-1 and TRBJ1-2; D gene uncertain. The CDR3 is made up of 13 amino acids. Germline loops: CDR1 SQVTM, CDR2 ANQGSEA. V shed 0 bases and J shed 4 bases, with 9 bases lying between them. The CDR3 region has the DNA TGCAGCGTTGAAGATAGCTCCGTCTATGGCTACACCTTC. It translates to CSVEDSSVYGYTF.

The chain joins TRBV28 to TRBJ1-5, with 7 positions matching TRBD1. CDR3 length: 14 amino acids. The J segment lost 3 bases and the V segment lost 6 bases, leaving 5 bases of the junction unmatched. Per the germline V gene, CDR1 is MDHEN and CDR2 is SYDVKM. CDR3 in amino acids: CASRSGGLNQPQHF. The CDR3 nucleotides are TGTGCCAGCAGGTCAGGGGGACTCAATCAGCCCCAGCATTTT.

This clone was seen only a few times. DNA for the CDR3: TGCAGCGTCGCAAGATCACACGGGGGGGGTGAGCAGTTCTTC. Protein: CSVARSHGGGEQFF. V gene TRBV29-1 combines with J gene TRBJ2-1; 8 bases agree with TRBD2. CDR1 and CDR2 (germline): SQVTM, ANQGSEA. The CDR3 runs to 14 residues. The ends lost 6 bases at V and 9 bases at J; junction bases unmatched: 13.

The rearrangement links TRBV28 to TRBJ2-7; 8 positions match TRBD2. Germline V gene sequence: CDR1 MDHEN, CDR2 SYDVKM. The length of the CDR3 is 15 residues. Trimming removed 6 bases from V and 2 bases from J; junction bases left unmatched: 9. CDR3 sequence reads: CASSLRGTRPYEQYF. In DNA, the CDR3 is TGTGCCAGCAGCCTCCGGGGGACTAGGCCCTACGAGCAGTACTTC.